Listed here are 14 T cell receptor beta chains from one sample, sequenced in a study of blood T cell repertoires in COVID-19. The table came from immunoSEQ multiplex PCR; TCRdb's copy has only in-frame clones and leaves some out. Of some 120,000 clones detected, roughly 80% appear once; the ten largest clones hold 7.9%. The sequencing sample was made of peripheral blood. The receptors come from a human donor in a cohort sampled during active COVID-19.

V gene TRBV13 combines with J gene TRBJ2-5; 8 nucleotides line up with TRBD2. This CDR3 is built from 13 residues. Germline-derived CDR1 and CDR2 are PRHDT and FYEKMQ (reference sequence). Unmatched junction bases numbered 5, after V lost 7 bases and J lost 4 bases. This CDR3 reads CASTNRGGETQYF. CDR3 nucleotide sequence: TGTGCCAGCACCAATCGGGGGGGAGAGACCCAGTACTTC. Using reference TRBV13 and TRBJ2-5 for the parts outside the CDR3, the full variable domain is AAGVIQSPRHLIKEKRETATLKCYPIPRHDTVYWYQQGPGQDPQFLISFYEKMQSDKGSIPDRFSAQQFSDYHSELNMSSLELGDSALYFCASTNRGGETQYFGPGTRLLVL.

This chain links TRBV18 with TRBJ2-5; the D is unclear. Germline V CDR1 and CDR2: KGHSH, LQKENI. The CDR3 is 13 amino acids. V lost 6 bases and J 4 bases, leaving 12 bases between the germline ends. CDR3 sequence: CASSNSERETQYF. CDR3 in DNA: TGTGCCAGCTCCAATTCAGAGCGAGAGACCCAGTACTTC.

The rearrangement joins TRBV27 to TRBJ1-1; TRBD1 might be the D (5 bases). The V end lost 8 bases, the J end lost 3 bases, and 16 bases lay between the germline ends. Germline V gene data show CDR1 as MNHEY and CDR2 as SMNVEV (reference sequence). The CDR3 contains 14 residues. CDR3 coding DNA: TGTGCCAGCGGGTGGACAAGTCGGGACACTGAAGCTTTCTTT. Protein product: CASGWTSRDTEAFF.

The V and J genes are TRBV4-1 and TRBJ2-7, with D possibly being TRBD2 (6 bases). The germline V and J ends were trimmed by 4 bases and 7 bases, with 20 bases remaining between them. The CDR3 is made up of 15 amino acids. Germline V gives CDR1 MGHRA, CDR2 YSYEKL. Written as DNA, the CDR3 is TGCGCCAGCAGCCCTTCGGGAGCCCTACCGGGGGAGCAGTACTTC. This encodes CASSPSGALPGEQYF.

CDR3 region: CASSISGGSNQPQHF. The CDR3 coding sequence is TGTGCCAGTAGTATTAGCGGGGGTAGTAATCAGCCCCAGCATTTT. The chain employs TRBV19 and TRBJ1-5; tentatively, D is TRBD1 (5 bases). Between the trimmed V and J ends, which lost 3 bases and 4 bases, there was a span of 13 bases. CDR3 length: 15 amino acids. CDR1 is LNHDA and CDR2 is SQIVND in the germline V gene (reference sequence).

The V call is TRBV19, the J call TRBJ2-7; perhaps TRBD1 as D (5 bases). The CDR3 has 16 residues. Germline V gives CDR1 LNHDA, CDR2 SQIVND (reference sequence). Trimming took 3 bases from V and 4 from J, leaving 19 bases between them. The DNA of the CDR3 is TGTGCCAGTAGTATTGGTTCGGTGACAGAACTATACGAGCAGTACTTC. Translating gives CASSIGSVTELYEQYF.

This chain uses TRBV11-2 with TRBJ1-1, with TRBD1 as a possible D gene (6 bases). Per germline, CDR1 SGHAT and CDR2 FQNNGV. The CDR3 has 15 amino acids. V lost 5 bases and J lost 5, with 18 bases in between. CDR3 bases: TGTGCCAGCAGCGCCCCGAACAGGGTGGGAACTGAAGCTTTCTTT. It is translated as CASSAPNRVGTEAFF. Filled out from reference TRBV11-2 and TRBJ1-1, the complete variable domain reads EAGVAQSPRYKIIEKRQSVAFWCNPISGHATLYWYQQILGQGPKLLIQFQNNGVVDDSQLPKDRFSAERLKGVDSTLKIQPAKLEDSAVYLCASSAPNRVGTEAFFGQGTRLTVV.

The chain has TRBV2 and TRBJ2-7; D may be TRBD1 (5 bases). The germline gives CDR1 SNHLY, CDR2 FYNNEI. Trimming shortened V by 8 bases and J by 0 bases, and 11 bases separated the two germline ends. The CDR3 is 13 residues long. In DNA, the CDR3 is TGTGCCAGCGGAAGAACAGGCTCCTACGAGCAGTACTTC. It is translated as CASGRTGSYEQYF.

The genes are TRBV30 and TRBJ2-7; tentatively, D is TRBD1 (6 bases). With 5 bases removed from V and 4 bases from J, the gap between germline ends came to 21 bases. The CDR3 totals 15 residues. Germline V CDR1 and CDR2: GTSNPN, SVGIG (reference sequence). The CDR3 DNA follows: TGTGCCTGGGCCACCCGACAACAGGGAAGGTACGAGCAGTACTTC. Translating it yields CAWATRQQGRYEQYF.

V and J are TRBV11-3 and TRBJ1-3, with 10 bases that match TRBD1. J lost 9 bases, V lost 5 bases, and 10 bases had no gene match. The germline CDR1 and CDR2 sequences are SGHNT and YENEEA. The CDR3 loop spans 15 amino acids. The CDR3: CASSPGTGDRRTIYF. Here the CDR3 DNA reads TGTGCCAGCAGCCCAGGGACAGGGGACCGACGCACCATATATTTT. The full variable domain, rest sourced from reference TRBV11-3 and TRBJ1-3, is EAGVVQSPRYKIIEKKQPVAFWCNPISGHNTLYWYLQNLGQGPELLIRYENEEAVDDSQLPKDRFSAERLKGVDSTLKIQPAELGDSAVYLCASSPGTGDRRTIYFGEGSWLTVV.

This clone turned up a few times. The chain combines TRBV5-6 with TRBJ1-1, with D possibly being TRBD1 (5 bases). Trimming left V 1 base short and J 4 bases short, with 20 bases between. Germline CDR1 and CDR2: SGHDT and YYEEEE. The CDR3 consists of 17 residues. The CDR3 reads CASSLSAFGQEFTEAFF. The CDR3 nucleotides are TGTGCCAGCAGCTTGAGCGCGTTCGGACAAGAATTCACTGAAGCTTTCTTT.

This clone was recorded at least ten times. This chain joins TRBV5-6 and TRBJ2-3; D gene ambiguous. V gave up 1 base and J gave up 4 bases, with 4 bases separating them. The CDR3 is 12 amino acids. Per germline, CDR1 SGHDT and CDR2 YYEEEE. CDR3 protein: CASSLPSDTQYF. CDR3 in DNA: TGTGCCAGCAGCTTGCCCTCAGATACGCAGTATTTT.

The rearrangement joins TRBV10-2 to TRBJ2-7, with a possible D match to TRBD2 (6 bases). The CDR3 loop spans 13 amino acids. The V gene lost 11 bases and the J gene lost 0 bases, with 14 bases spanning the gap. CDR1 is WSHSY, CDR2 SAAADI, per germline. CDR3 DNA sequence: TGCGCCTCCCAATGGGACTTCTCCTACGAGCAGTACTTC. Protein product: CASQWDFSYEQYF.

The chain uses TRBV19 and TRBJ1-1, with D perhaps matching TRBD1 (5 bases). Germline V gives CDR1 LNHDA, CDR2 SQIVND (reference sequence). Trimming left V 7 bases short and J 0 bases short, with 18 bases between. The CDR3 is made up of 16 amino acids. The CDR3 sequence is CASNLGARGVNTEAFF. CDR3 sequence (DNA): TGTGCCAGTAACCTAGGGGCCCGAGGAGTGAACACTGAAGCTTTCTTT. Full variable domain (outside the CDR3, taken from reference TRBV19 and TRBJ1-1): DGGITQSPKYLFRKEGQNVTLSCEQNLNHDAMYWYRQDPGQGLRLIYYSQIVNDFQKGDIAEGYSVSREKKESFPLTVTSAQKNPTAFYLCASNLGARGVNTEAFFGQGTRLTVV.